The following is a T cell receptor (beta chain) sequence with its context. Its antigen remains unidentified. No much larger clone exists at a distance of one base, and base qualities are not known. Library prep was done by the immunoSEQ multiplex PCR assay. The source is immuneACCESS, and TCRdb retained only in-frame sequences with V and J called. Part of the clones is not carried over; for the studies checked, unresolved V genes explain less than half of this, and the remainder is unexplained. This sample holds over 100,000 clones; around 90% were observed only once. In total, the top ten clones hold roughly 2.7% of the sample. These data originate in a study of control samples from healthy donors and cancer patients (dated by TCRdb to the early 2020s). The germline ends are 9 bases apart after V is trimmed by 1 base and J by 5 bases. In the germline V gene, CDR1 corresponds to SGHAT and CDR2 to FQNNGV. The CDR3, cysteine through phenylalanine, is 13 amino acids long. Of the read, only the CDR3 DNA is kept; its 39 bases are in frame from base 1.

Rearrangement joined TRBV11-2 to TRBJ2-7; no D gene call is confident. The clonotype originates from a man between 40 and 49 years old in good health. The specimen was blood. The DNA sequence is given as TGTGCCAGCAGCTTAGCGGCCGGTAACGAGCAGTACTTC. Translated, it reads CASSLAAGNEQYF.